This paragraph covers one T cell receptor beta chain sequence. These data are taken from a study of blood T cells in healthy people across ages. A second about 7 to 11 cycle PCR used barcoded and J-beta primers. Individual samples furnished no less than 3 million CDR3-containing paired-end reads apiece. One entry per CDR3 protein, called by TCRdb with MiXCR from the 5' RACE reads. Of about 640,000 distinct CDR3 sequences in the sample, roughly three fifths were seen once. Extraction yielded at least 5 micrograms of total RNA per sample. Germline CDR1 is SGHAT and CDR2 is FQDESV (reference sequence). The CDR3 spans 13 residues. The J segment lost 3 bases and the V segment lost 7 bases, leaving 4 bases of the junction unmatched.

The sequence was obtained from a man aged 55 to 70 in good health. The specimen sequenced was blood. The J gene is TRBJ2-7, the V gene TRBV11-1, with TRBD1 matching 9 bases. The CDR3 is CASNRTGVYEQYF. CDR3 sequence (DNA): TGTGCCAGCAACCGGACAGGGGTCTACGAGCAGTACTTC. Full variable domain (missing parts from reference TRBV11-1 and TRBJ2-7): EAEVAQSPRYKITEKSQAVAFWCDPISGHATLYWYRQILGQGPELLVQFQDESVVDDSQLPKDRFSAERLKGVDSTLKIQPAELGDSAMYLCASNRTGVYEQYFGPGTRLTVT.